These T cell receptor beta chains were read from a single sample in a study of blood T cell repertoires in COVID-19. Sequenced by immunoSEQ multiplex PCR; TCRdb stores in-frame clones only, minus some. The data hold roughly 200,000 clones, with 88% observed a single time. The sequenced material came from peripheral blood. The receptors come from a man aged 70-80 years with acute or convalescent COVID-19. Each CDR3 is given with its conserved first and last residue. A D gene is named only where the DNA matches it firmly. Expanded clones are given a class, and other clones once, few, many or no size at all.

J gene: TRBJ2-7
D gene: NA
clone size: NA
V gene: TRBV27
CDR3 protein: CASSFAFSYEQYF
CDR3 DNA: TGTGCCAGCAGTTTCGCGTTCTCCTACGAGCAGTACTTC

J gene: TRBJ2-1
D gene: NA
clone size: NA
V gene: TRBV3-1/TRBV3-2
CDR3 protein: CASSQDRGSVSYNEQFF
CDR3 DNA: TGTGCCAGCAGCCAAGATCGAGGGAGTGTATCCTACAATGAGCAGTTCTTC

J gene: TRBJ2-1
D gene: NA
clone size: NA
V gene: TRBV7-3
CDR3 protein: CASSGDSNEQFF
CDR3 DNA: TGTGCCAGCAGCGGCGACTCTAATGAGCAGTTCTTC

J gene: TRBJ2-3
D gene: TRBD1
clone size: NA
V gene: TRBV19
CDR3 protein: CASSLRTGGVPDTQYF
CDR3 DNA: TGTGCCAGTAGTCTCAGGACAGGGGGGGTGCCAGATACGCAGTATTTT

J gene: TRBJ1-1
D gene: NA
clone size: NA
V gene: TRBV18
CDR3 protein: CASSPSMGTNTEAFF
CDR3 DNA: TGTGCCAGCTCACCGTCGATGGGCACGAACACTGAAGCTTTCTTT

J gene: TRBJ2-7
D gene: NA
clone size: few
V gene: TRBV5-1
CDR3 protein: CASSLETGLSYEQYF
CDR3 DNA: TGCGCCAGCAGCTTGGAAACAGGGTTATCCTACGAGCAGTACTTC

J gene: TRBJ2-1
D gene: NA
clone size: NA
V gene: TRBV7-9
CDR3 protein: CASSSFNEQFF
CDR3 DNA: TGTGCCAGCAGCTCCTTTAATGAGCAGTTCTTC

J gene: TRBJ1-2
D gene: TRBD1
clone size: NA
V gene: TRBV7-2
CDR3 protein: CASSYWDSNYGYTF
CDR3 DNA: TGTGCCAGCAGCTATTGGGACAGTAACTATGGCTACACCTTC

J gene: TRBJ2-3
D gene: NA
clone size: NA
V gene: TRBV4-1
CDR3 protein: CASSQEAGVDSTDTQYF
CDR3 DNA: TGCGCCAGCAGCCAAGAAGCCGGGGTTGACAGCACAGATACGCAGTATTTT

J gene: TRBJ2-3
D gene: NA
clone size: NA
V gene: TRBV15
CDR3 protein: CATSREIKAASTDTQYF
CDR3 DNA: TGTGCCACCAGCAGAGAGATTAAAGCGGCTAGCACAGATACGCAGTATTTT

J gene: TRBJ1-2
D gene: TRBD1
clone size: NA
V gene: TRBV7-9
CDR3 protein: CASSLQGQPGYTF
CDR3 DNA: TGTGCCAGCAGCCTCCAGGGACAGCCTGGCTACACCTTC

J gene: TRBJ2-7
D gene: NA
clone size: NA
V gene: TRBV18
CDR3 protein: CASSPGQHEQYF
CDR3 DNA: TGTGCCAGCTCACCCGGACAGCACGAGCAGTACTTC

J gene: TRBJ1-6
D gene: NA
clone size: NA
V gene: TRBV9
CDR3 protein: CASSVVGAGNSPLHF
CDR3 DNA: TGTGCCAGCAGCGTAGTGGGAGCCGGGAATTCACCCCTCCACTTT

J gene: TRBJ1-5
D gene: NA
clone size: NA
V gene: TRBV9
CDR3 protein: CASSVDGQSPQHF
CDR3 DNA: TGTGCCAGCAGCGTCGACGGACAGTCACCCCAGCATTTT

J gene: TRBJ2-3
D gene: NA
clone size: once
V gene: TRBV5-1
CDR3 protein: CASSPGTRADTDTQYF
CDR3 DNA: TGCGCCAGCAGCCCTGGAACGAGGGCCGACACAGATACGCAGTATTTT

J gene: TRBJ1-6
D gene: TRBD1
clone size: NA
V gene: TRBV27
CDR3 protein: CASSPGQHNSPLHF
CDR3 DNA: TGTGCCAGCTCACCGGGACAGCATAATTCACCCCTCCACTTT

J gene: TRBJ2-1
D gene: NA
clone size: few
V gene: TRBV7-3
CDR3 protein: CASSLMAGQGNEQFF
CDR3 DNA: TGTGCCAGCAGCTTAATGGCGGGTCAAGGAAATGAGCAGTTCTTC